The sequence of this TCR beta chain was determined in a study of read filtering for tumor transcriptome and immune sequencing. The wider study: Eight or nine patients were R-ISS I, approximately 15 were R-ISS II, six or seven were R-ISS III. Whole-transcriptome libraries were prepared after DNase treatment.

In regard to this clonotype: What it binds is not known. The conserved final phenylalanine or tryptophan is absent from the CDR3, which likely points to a read error. The DNA is left out, because the CDR3 cannot be placed on it with certainty; the CDR3 is given as TCRdb lists it.

The CDR3 is 15 residues long, ends included. Germline lookup yields CDR1 ENHRY and CDR2 SYGVKD. The library was built from roughly 400 ng RNA with molecular barcoded adaptors for alpha/delta and beta/gamma chains. TCRdb redid the calling of the reads with MiXCR, one entry per CDR3 protein. The sample has about 38,000 distinct CDR3 sequences; roughly an eighth are singletons. Study conclusions and caveats: The sorted CD138-negative fraction was a mixed bone marrow immune population, not purified T cells. Compared with RNA-seq, IR-seq gave much higher clonotype depth and reliability.

Sample: a population of CD138-negative cells sorted from bone marrow. The TCR originated in a donor over 35 with multiple myeloma. This chain joins TRBV10-3 and TRBJ2-7; whether TRBD1, the table's D call, matches the DNA was not checked. CDR3 sequence: CAISESGTQSYEPYL.